A single sample gave rise to the 26 T cell receptor beta chains below, sequenced in a study of blood T cell repertoires in COVID-19 (dated by TCRdb to about 2020). Library generation was performed with the immunoSEQ multiplex PCR assay. Entries here come from immuneACCESS through TCRdb and include only in-frame sequences with V and J called. Some clones fail to appear in such tables; in the studies checked, an unresolved V gene covers under half of the shortfall, and the cause of the remainder is unknown. Recorded for this sample are approximately 35,000 clones; about 87% of them occurred a single time. The leading ten clones occupy roughly 13% of the sample. What was sequenced was peripheral blood. These receptors were obtained from a man between 60 and 75 years old with active COVID-19.

This sequence joins TRBV28 and TRBJ2-2, with a tentative D call TRBD2 (6 bases). Germline CDR1 and CDR2: MDHEN and SYDVKM. V lost 6 bases and J 0 bases, leaving 11 bases between the germline ends. The CDR3 extends over 15 amino acids. The CDR3 nucleotides are TGTGCCAGCAGCAAGGACTATTCGAACACCGGGGAGCTGTTTTTT. This translates into CASSKDYSNTGELFF. Using reference TRBV28 and TRBJ2-2 for the parts outside the CDR3, the full variable domain is DVKVTQSSRYLVKRTGEKVFLECVQDMDHENMFWYRQDPGLGLRLIYFSYDVKMKEKGDIPEGYSVSREKKERFSLILESASTNQTSMYLCASSKDYSNTGELFFGEGSRLTVL.

The CDR3 DNA reads TGTGCCAGCAGTATGTCAGGACAGGGGGCCAGAGGAAACACCATATATTTT. Its translation: CASSMSGQGARGNTIYF. This chain uses TRBV28 with TRBJ1-3, with 11 bases fitting TRBD1. Germline V gene sequence: CDR1 MDHEN, CDR2 SYDVKM. CDR3 size: 17 residues. The V gene end was trimmed by 5 bases and the J gene end by 4 bases; junction bases not matched to a gene: 10.

The chain carries TRBV28 and TRBJ1-5, with 12 bases aligning to TRBD1. V gave up 5 bases and J gave up 6 bases; unmatched junction bases: 8. Germline values: CDR1 MDHEN, CDR2 SYDVKM. The CDR3 totals 16 residues. CDR3 DNA: TGTGCCAGCAGTCACGGGACAGGGGGCGCGGGTCAGCCCCAGCATTTT. Its protein product is CASSHGTGGAGQPQHF.

The gene calls are TRBV9 and TRBJ2-1; 8 bases are a match to TRBD2. The J segment lost 6 bases and the V segment lost 0 bases, leaving 5 bases of the junction unmatched. The CDR3 covers 15 residues. Germline CDR1 is SGDLS and CDR2 is YYNGEE. Here the CDR3 reads CASSVDSGILNEQFF. The DNA of the CDR3 is TGTGCCAGCAGCGTAGATAGCGGGATACTCAATGAGCAGTTCTTC.

This clone was seen a single time. The V call is TRBV7-8, the J call TRBJ2-1; 9 bases line up with TRBD2. Germline CDR1 is SGHVS and CDR2 is FQNEAQ. Germline trimming cut 1 base from V and 6 bases from J; bases unmatched to any gene: 7. The CDR3 is made up of 16 amino acids. In DNA, the CDR3 is TGTGCCAGCAGCTTAGAGAGGCTAGCGGGAACCAATGAGCAGTTCTTC. Protein product: CASSLERLAGTNEQFF.

This clone was counted a single time. The chain links TRBV29-1 to TRBJ2-2; 10 positions agree with TRBD2. Germline values: CDR1 SQVTM, CDR2 ANQGSEA. The CDR3 runs to 15 residues. V gave up 7 bases and J gave up 0 bases; unmatched junction bases: 5. The CDR3 nucleotides read TGCAGCGCCCACGGGACTAGCGCGAACACCGGGGAGCTGTTTTTT. Protein product: CSAHGTSANTGELFF.

The chain joins TRBV28 to TRBJ1-4; 7 nucleotides match TRBD1. J gave up 1 base and V 5 bases, and 10 bases lay outside the gene matches. The CDR3 length is 17 residues. Looked up from germline, CDR1 is MDHEN and CDR2 is SYDVKM. In DNA form, the CDR3 reads TGTGCCAGCAGTCCGACAGGGCCCCAGGGAACTAATGAAAAACTGTTTTTT. Its translation: CASSPTGPQGTNEKLFF.

The chain combines TRBV4-2 with TRBJ2-7; TRBD2 matches at 14 bases. Germline V gene lookup returns CDR1 LGHNA and CDR2 YNFKEQ. This CDR3 spans 16 amino acids. Trimming at V came to 3 bases and at J to 5 bases, leaving 6 bases not matched to a gene. CDR3 sequence reads: CASSQRLAGGAHEQYF. The CDR3 coding sequence is TGTGCCAGCAGCCAGAGACTAGCGGGAGGGGCCCACGAGCAGTACTTC.

The chain joins TRBV5-4 to TRBJ2-5, with 8 bases fitting TRBD2. V was clipped by 0 bases and J by 5 bases; unmatched bases: 12. CDR3 length: 17 residues. Germline CDR1 SGHNT, CDR2 YYREEE (reference sequence). The CDR3 sequence is CASSLVSGAGEFETQYF. DNA of the CDR3: TGTGCCAGCAGCTTGGTTAGCGGAGCGGGAGAGTTTGAGACCCAGTACTTC. Drawing the rest from reference TRBV5-4 and TRBJ2-5, the complete variable domain is ETGVTQSPTHLIKTRGQQVTLRCSSQSGHNTVSWYQQALGQGPQFIFQYYREEENGRGNFPPRFSGLQFPNYSSELNVNALELDDSALYLCASSLVSGAGEFETQYFGPGTRLLVL.

This chain connects TRBV5-4 to TRBJ2-3, with TRBD2 as a possible D gene (6 bases). The germline gives CDR1 SGHNT, CDR2 YYREEE (reference sequence). The CDR3 sequence is 15 residues long. Between the trimmed V and J ends, which lost 2 bases and 1 base, there was a span of 11 bases. CDR3 protein: CASSFIADRTDTQYF. The DNA of the CDR3 is TGTGCCAGCAGCTTTATAGCGGACCGCACAGATACGCAGTATTTT.

The chain recombines TRBV5-5 with TRBJ2-6; no clear D gene. The CDR3 extends over 16 amino acids. The V and J ends lost 2 bases and 2 bases respectively, with 11 bases between them. The germline gives CDR1 SGHKS, CDR2 YYEKEE (reference sequence). CDR3 nucleotides: TGTGCCAGCAGCTTTGATAGTACAGCTGGGGCCAACGTCCTGACTTTC. Amino acid sequence: CASSFDSTAGANVLTF.

The CDR3: CASTRDRDEKLFF. The CDR3 DNA reads TGCGCCAGCACCCGGGACAGGGATGAAAAACTGTTTTTT. The genes are TRBV10-2 and TRBJ1-4; TRBD1 aligns across 9 bases. The CDR3 totals 13 residues. The germline gives CDR1 WSHSY, CDR2 SAAADI. V gave up 7 bases and J gave up 6 bases; unmatched junction bases: 3.

The chain joins TRBV12-5 to TRBJ1-5; D possibly corresponds to TRBD1 (5 bases). The germline CDR1 and CDR2 sequences are LGHNT and FRNRAP. The CDR3 has 13 amino acids. The V end was cut by 1 base, the J end by 7 bases, with 8 bases between. For the CDR3, the DNA is TGTGCTAGTGGTTTGGGTCAGGGACAGCCCCAGCATTTT. As protein: CASGLGQGQPQHF.

The chain combines TRBV29-1 with TRBJ2-7, with D possibly matching TRBD1 (5 bases). Germline V gives CDR1 SQVTM, CDR2 ANQGSEA. The CDR3 consists of 13 residues. V was clipped by 1 base and J by 4 bases, with 11 bases between them. The CDR3 sequence is CSVEGGRKYEQYF. CDR3 nucleotide sequence: TGCAGCGTTGAAGGGGGCAGAAAATACGAGCAGTACTTC.

This clone came up a few times. This chain joins TRBV3-1 (or the pseudogene TRBV3-2) and TRBJ1-6; D is perhaps TRBD1 (5 bases). V was cut by 5 bases and J by 7 bases, with 15 bases left in between. The CDR3 totals 15 residues. The germline gives CDR1 LGHDT, CDR2 YNNKEL (reference sequence). This CDR3 is CASSGDGGTNSPLHF. CDR3 bases: TGTGCCAGCAGCGGGGACGGGGGGACCAATTCACCCCTCCACTTT.

The gene calls are TRBV9 and TRBJ1-1, with D tentatively TRBD1 (5 bases). The V gene's germline CDR1 is SGDLS and CDR2 YYNGEE. The CDR3 consists of 14 residues. The V end was cut by 0 bases, the J end by 1 base, with 7 bases between. The chain's CDR3 is CASSVDQGNTEAFF. Here the CDR3 DNA reads TGTGCCAGCAGCGTAGATCAGGGGAACACTGAAGCTTTCTTT.

This clone has just one count. V and J are TRBV28 and TRBJ1-2; 7 bases are shared with TRBD1. Trimming cost V 2 bases and J 6 bases; bases outside gene matches: 0. Germline values: CDR1 MDHEN, CDR2 SYDVKM. The CDR3 sequence is 12 residues long. The CDR3, as DNA: TGTGCCAGCAGTTTAACAGGGGATGGCTACACCTTC. Translation: CASSLTGDGYTF.

The chain links TRBV30 to TRBJ1-2; 8 bases agree with TRBD1. The ends lost 3 bases at V and 4 bases at J; junction bases unmatched: 1. The CDR3 contains 12 residues. Germline assignment: CDR1 GTSNPN and CDR2 SVGIG (reference sequence). The CDR3 spells CAWRQGAYGYTF. For the CDR3, the DNA is TGTGCCTGGAGGCAGGGGGCCTATGGCTACACCTTC.

The chain links TRBV11-2 to TRBJ2-3; D may be TRBD1 (6 bases). The CDR3 length is 14 residues. CDR1 is SGHAT, CDR2 FQNNGV, per germline. The V end was cut by 5 bases, the J end by 3 bases, with 12 bases between. CDR3 sequence reads: CASSRGFITDTQYF. In DNA form, the CDR3 reads TGTGCCAGCAGCAGGGGGTTTATAACAGATACGCAGTATTTT.

J is TRBJ1-5 and V is TRBV7-2; 7 bases agree with TRBD1. Germline V CDR1 and CDR2: SGHTA, FQGNSA. The trim removed 5 bases at V and 1 base at J, leaving 5 bases unmatched. The length of the CDR3 is 15 residues. The CDR3: CASSTWTGSNQPQHF. The CDR3, as DNA: TGTGCCAGCAGCACTTGGACAGGAAGCAATCAGCCCCAGCATTTT. Full variable domain (missing parts from reference TRBV7-2 and TRBJ1-5): GAGVSQSPSNKVTEKGKDVELRCDPISGHTALYWYRQSLGQGLEFLIYFQGNSAPDKSGLPSDRFSAERTGGSVSTLTIQRTQQEDSAVYLCASSTWTGSNQPQHFGDGTRLSIL.

The chain employs TRBV27 and TRBJ1-6; D unresolved. The CDR3 contains 15 residues. Trimming pared 0 bases from V and 6 bases from J, leaving 9 bases between. Per germline, CDR1 MNHEY and CDR2 SMNVEV (reference sequence). In DNA form, the CDR3 reads TGTGCCAGCAGTTTATCCCGGGGTTTTAATTCACCCCTCCACTTT. Residues: CASSLSRGFNSPLHF.

The chain couples TRBV20-1 to TRBJ1-1, with unresolved D. CDR3 length: 12 amino acids. Trimming left V 3 bases short and J 1 base short, with 6 bases between. CDR1 is DFQATT and CDR2 is SNEGSKA in the germline V gene (reference sequence). The CDR3 region is CSASHGNTEAFF. The CDR3 DNA sequence: TGCAGTGCTAGTCACGGGAACACTGAAGCTTTCTTT.

The chain has TRBV5-6 and TRBJ2-3; 9 positions agree with TRBD1. CDR1 and CDR2 (germline): SGHDT, YYEEEE. J gave up 2 bases and V 8 bases, and 9 bases lay outside the gene matches. The CDR3 length is 15 residues. Here the CDR3 reads CASTGGTGLTDTQYF. Written as DNA, the CDR3 is TGTGCCAGTACAGGGGGGACAGGGCTCACAGATACGCAGTATTTT.

The CDR3 reads CASSLVPGERNQPQHF. As DNA, the CDR3 is TGTGCCAGCAGCTTAGTTCCGGGGGAACGCAATCAGCCCCAGCATTTT. The J gene is TRBJ1-5, the V gene TRBV11-2, with D possibly TRBD1 on 5 matching bases. The V end was cut by 1 base, the J end by 2 bases, with 12 bases between. This CDR3 spans 16 amino acids. Per the germline V gene, CDR1 is SGHAT and CDR2 is FQNNGV.

The chain combines TRBV5-4 with TRBJ2-1, with 8 bases aligning to TRBD2. V trimming: 4 bases; J trimming: 3 bases; junction bases outside the gene matches: 12. Germline V gene sequence: CDR1 SGHNT, CDR2 YYREEE (reference sequence). CDR3 size: 17 residues. In DNA form, the CDR3 reads TGTGCCAGCAGCCGGGAGGGCGCCTTGGGCAGCTACAATGAGCAGTTCTTC. Translating gives CASSREGALGSYNEQFF.

The chain recombines TRBV12-5 with TRBJ2-1; TRBD2 is a possible D gene (5 bases). With 5 bases removed from V and 4 bases from J, the gap between germline ends came to 18 bases. Germline CDR1 and CDR2: LGHNT and FRNRAP. The CDR3 runs to 16 residues. DNA for the CDR3: TGTGCTAGTGGTACCCCGGATGGTAGCGTATACAATGAGCAGTTCTTC. Protein product: CASGTPDGSVYNEQFF. Full variable domain (outside the CDR3, taken from reference TRBV12-5 and TRBJ2-1): DARVTQTPRHKVTEMGQEVTMRCQPILGHNTVFWYRQTMMQGLELLAYFRNRAPLDDSGMPKDRFSAEMPDATLATLKIQPSEPRDSAVYFCASGTPDGSVYNEQFFGPGTRLTVL.